Sequencing of this T cell receptor beta chain was carried out in a study of siplizumab effects on memory and regulatory T cells. About this clone itself: Its specificity is not known.

Study-level points and caveats: Alloreactive sequences traceable to unstimulated CD4+ memory cells declined significantly under siplizumab. Treatment with siplizumab left mappable alloreactive CD4+ clones averaging roughly 70% Treg-derived, compared with around 26% in controls. The study found naive T cells seemingly more diverse than memory cells and seemingly major alloresponse contributors.

Per sample, around 92,000 TCR templates underwent assay. Repertoires were generated with immunoSEQ multiplex PCR, while TCRdb's copy carries only in-frame clones and drops some. The table lists some 62,000 clones, around 79% of them singletons. CDR1 LGHNA and CDR2 YNFKEQ come from the germline V gene. V lost 5 bases to trimming and J lost 5 bases, with 9 bases between them. The CDR3 consists of 13 residues. The chain is built from TRBV4-2 and TRBJ2-2, with D tentatively TRBD1 (6 bases). Specimen: memory CD4+ T cells sorted from blood. The sequence came from a human donor in good health. CDR3 nucleotides: TGTGCCAGCAGCAACAGGGAAACCGGGGAGCTGTTTTTT. Protein: CASSNRETGELFF.